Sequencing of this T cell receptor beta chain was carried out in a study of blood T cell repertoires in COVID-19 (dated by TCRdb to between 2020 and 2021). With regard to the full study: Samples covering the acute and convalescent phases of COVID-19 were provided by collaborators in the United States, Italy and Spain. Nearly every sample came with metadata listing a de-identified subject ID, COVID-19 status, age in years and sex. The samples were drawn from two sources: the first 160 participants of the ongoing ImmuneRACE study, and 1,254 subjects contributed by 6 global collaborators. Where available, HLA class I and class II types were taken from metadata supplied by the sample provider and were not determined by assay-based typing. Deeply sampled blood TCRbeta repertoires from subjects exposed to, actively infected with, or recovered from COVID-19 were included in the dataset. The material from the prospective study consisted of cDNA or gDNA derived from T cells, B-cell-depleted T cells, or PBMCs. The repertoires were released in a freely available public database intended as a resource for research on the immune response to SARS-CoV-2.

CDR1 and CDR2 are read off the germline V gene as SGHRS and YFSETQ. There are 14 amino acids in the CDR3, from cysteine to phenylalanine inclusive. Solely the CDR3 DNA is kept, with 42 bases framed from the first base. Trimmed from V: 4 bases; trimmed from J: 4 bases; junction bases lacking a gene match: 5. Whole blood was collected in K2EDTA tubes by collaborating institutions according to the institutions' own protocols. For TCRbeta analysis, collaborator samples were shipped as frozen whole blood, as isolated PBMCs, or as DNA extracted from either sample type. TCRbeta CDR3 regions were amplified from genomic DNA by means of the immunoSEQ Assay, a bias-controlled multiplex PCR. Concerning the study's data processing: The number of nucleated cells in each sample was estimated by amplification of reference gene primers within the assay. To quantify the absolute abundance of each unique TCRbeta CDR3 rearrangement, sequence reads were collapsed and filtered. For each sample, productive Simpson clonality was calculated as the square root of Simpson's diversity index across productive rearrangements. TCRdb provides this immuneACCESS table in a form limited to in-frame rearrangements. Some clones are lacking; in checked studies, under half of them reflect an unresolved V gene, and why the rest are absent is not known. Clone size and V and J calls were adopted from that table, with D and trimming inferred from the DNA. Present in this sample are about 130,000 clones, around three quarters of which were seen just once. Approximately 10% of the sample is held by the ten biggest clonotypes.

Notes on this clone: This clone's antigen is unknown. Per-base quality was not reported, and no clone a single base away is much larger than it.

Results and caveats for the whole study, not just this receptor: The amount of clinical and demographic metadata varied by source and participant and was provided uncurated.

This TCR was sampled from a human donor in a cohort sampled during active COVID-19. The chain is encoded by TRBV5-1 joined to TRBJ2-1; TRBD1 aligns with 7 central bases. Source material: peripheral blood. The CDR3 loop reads CASSPQGLYNEQFF. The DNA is TGCGCCAGCAGCCCACAGGGGTTGTACAATGAGCAGTTCTTC.